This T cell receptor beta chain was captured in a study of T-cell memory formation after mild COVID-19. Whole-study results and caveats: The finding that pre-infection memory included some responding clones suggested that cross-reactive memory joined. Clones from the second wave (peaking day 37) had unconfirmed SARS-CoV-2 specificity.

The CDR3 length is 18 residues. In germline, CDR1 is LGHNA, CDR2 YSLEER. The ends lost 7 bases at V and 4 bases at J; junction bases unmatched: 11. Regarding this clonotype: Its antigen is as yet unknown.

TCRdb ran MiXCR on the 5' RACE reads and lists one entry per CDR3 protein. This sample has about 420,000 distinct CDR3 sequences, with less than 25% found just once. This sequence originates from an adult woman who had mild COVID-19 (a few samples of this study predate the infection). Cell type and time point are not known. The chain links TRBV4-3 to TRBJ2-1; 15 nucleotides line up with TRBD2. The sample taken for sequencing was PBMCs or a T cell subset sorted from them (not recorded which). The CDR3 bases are TGCGCCAGCATCGGGACTAGCGGGAGGATCGAATTTTACAATGAGCAGTTCTTC. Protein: CASIGTSGRIEFYNEQFF.